This is a list of T cell receptor beta chains from one sample in a study of cytomegalovirus exposure and HLA in healthy donors. Using immunoSEQ multiplex PCR, the repertoire was profiled, and TCRdb retains in-frame clones only, with some absent. Among roughly 99,000 clones, roughly 70% were seen once, and the ten largest hold 1.8%. The sample consisted of PBMCs. These receptors were taken from a male donor in good health and CMV-seronegative. CDR3s include the opening cysteine and the closing phenylalanine or tryptophan. Fields, in order: J gene, V gene, CDR3 protein.

TRBJ1-2	TRBV28	CASSSWAAGTELYGYTF
TRBJ2-3	TRBV7-9	CASSLAGGTDTQYF
TRBJ2-1	TRBV9	CASSAGLAGFYNEQFF
TRBJ2-1	TRBV28	CASSLSGGRLGDNEQFF
TRBJ2-3	TRBV27	CASSFWQADTQYF
TRBJ1-5	TRBV27	CASRTRRGSNQPQHF
TRBJ1-2	TRBV5-4	CASSLWGGNYGYTF
TRBJ2-4	TRBV7-6	CASSSTMKNIQYF
TRBJ2-7	TRBV7-9	CASSRGGGEQYF
TRBJ1-5	TRBV6-5	CASSYSGQGVQPQHF
TRBJ2-4	TRBV6-5	CASNNRLAKNIQYF
TRBJ2-5	TRBV5-1	CASSLVAGRYQETQYF
TRBJ2-3	TRBV5-1	CASSRSGAVEADTQYF
TRBJ2-2	TRBV29-1	CSVTLVATGELFF
TRBJ1-1	TRBV6-5	CASTPDTGVPEAFF
TRBJ2-7	TRBV5-1	CASSSGQFFYEQYF
TRBJ1-5	TRBV6-1	CASSERTGAGNQPQHF
TRBJ2-1	TRBV11-3	CASSLRIAESYNEQFF
TRBJ2-7	TRBV10-3	CAISTGTGAYEQYF
TRBJ1-4	TRBV6-1	CASSPQSRGSEKLFF
TRBJ2-1	TRBV6-5	CASSYQGLAGGFEQFF
TRBJ2-7	TRBV7-2	CASSLGVWAYEQYF
TRBJ1-1	TRBV5-1	CASSTDPGRGLTEAFF
TRBJ2-7	TRBV5-1	CASSFGRSYEQYF
TRBJ2-1	TRBV5-3	CARSLEGLAGVNEQFF
TRBJ1-2	TRBV28	CASSPRGFLGGPISPNYGYTF
TRBJ2-7	TRBV19	CASTIMGLAGAGDSYEQYF
TRBJ1-2	TRBV6-5	CASSYSDRGYGYTF
TRBJ2-7	TRBV6-6	CASSYGLAEVSYEQYF
TRBJ1-2	TRBV30	CAWSTLTGVAYGYTF
TRBJ2-7	TRBV5-4	CASSLGLAGGISYEQYF
TRBJ1-1	TRBV30	CAWGQGAGEAFF
TRBJ2-1	TRBV6-1	CASSGPVEGVAYNEQFF
TRBJ2-1	TRBV6-1	CASPGQGASTGQFF
TRBJ2-7	TRBV2	CASSSRGYEQYF
TRBJ2-2	TRBV18	CASSPRGTGNTGELFF
TRBJ1-3	TRBV30	CARSRRGTRGIGNTIYF
TRBJ2-5	TRBV5-1	CASSLSGSQETQYF
TRBJ2-2	TRBV27	CASSLFLPLAANTGELFF
TRBJ1-1	TRBV28	CACRGNTEAFF
TRBJ2-7	TRBV13	CASSFTSATYEQYF
TRBJ1-1	TRBV5-1	CASSFGASNTEAFF
TRBJ2-1	TRBV29-1	CSVGGLAQTYNEQFF
TRBJ2-1	TRBV5-1	CASSLVAGVSYNEQFF
TRBJ2-1	TRBV7-9	CASSLGGLAGGIYNEQFF
TRBJ1-3	TRBV27	CASRTDGSSGNTIYF
TRBJ2-3	TRBV10-3	CAISEPVDTQYF
TRBJ1-4	TRBV27	CASKFRAGAWEKLFF
TRBJ1-3	TRBV5-4	CASGTGRNTIYF
TRBJ2-5	TRBV7-7	CAAGGQYQETQYF
TRBJ2-3	TRBV19	CASSIGSAGILDTQYF
NA	TRBV29-1	CSVDLGKTGDEQYF
TRBJ2-7	TRBV5-4	CASNQNSYEQYF